This TCR beta chain was documented in a study of blood T cell repertoires in COVID-19. The CDR3 length is 16 residues. CDR1 MGHRA and CDR2 YSYEKL come from the germline V gene. The V and J ends lost 3 bases and 6 bases, in that order; junction bases with no gene match: 8. Participants reported their clinical history, and cohort assignment relied on those reports. Two negative PCRs, clearance, or symptom resolution were required of recovered Cohort 3 donors. Generated by immunoSEQ multiplex PCR, the TCRdb table keeps only in-frame clones and is missing some. The sample lists some 260,000 clones, about nine tenths occurring once.

The V gene is TRBV4-1, the J gene TRBJ2-1; 10 positions match TRBD2. The clonotype originates from a man aged 40-50 years who had recovered from COVID-19. What was sequenced was PBMCs or T cells enriched from blood (not recorded which). CDR3 in amino acids: CASSQGAGGPLNEQFF. The CDR3, as DNA: TGCGCCAGCAGCCAGGGAGCGGGAGGGCCGCTCAATGAGCAGTTCTTC.